This is a list of T cell receptor beta chains from one sample in a study of blood T cells in healthy people across ages. TCRdb independently ran MiXCR on the 5' RACE reads; one entry per CDR3 protein. The sample yields about 780,000 distinct CDR3 sequences, roughly 26% seen once. The same data also contributed to another study, on T cells of mothers and their children.

The sequencing input was blood. Receptors were obtained from a boy younger than 18 in good health. CDR3s include the opening cysteine and the closing phenylalanine or tryptophan.

>14|TRBJ2-5|TRBV9
CASSRGLEGETQYF
>13|TRBJ1-1|TRBV12-3/TRBV12-4
CASSVTGGTEAFF
>13|TRBJ1-1|TRBV7-9
CASSLGGAYEAFF
>15|TRBJ1-4|TRBV9
CAGSVYDGGDEKLFF
>14|TRBJ2-7|TRBV15
CATSRDNGPYEQYF
>14|TRBJ1-4|TRBV5-1
CASSPGRVNEKLFF
>13|TRBJ2-3|TRBV12-3/TRBV12-4
CASSPRRLDTQYF
>13|TRBJ1-6|TRBV29-1
CSAMTGATSPLHF
>13|-|TRBV30
CAWSKPGPNEQFF
>13|TRBJ1-2|TRBV20-1
CSARDPQGYGYTF
>14|TRBJ2-1|TRBV10-2
CACSGTGGYNEQFF
>14|TRBJ2-7|TRBV28
CASSFPGLTYEQYF
>13|TRBJ2-5|TRBV7-9
CASSWSSRPEQYF
>13|TRBJ1-2|TRBV7-2
CASTTDRRYGYTF
>16|TRBJ2-1|TRBV27
CASSLAGGGLVNEQFF
>16|TRBJ1-4|TRBV3-1
CASSSRPGATNEKLFF
>14|TRBJ1-5|TRBV20-1
CSARPTGREQPQHF
>14|TRBJ1-6|TRBV7-9
CASSFDRQSSALHF
>16|TRBJ1-1|TRBV5-1
CASSRSIDGMNTEAFF
>16|TRBJ2-7|TRBV27
CASSPGLGRRSYEQYF
>14|TRBJ2-7|TRBV30
CAWSVQGQGMEQYF
>17|TRBJ2-4|TRBV6-5
CASSYSPLAVEINIQYF
>15|TRBJ2-1|TRBV5-1
CASSQTTSGGLEQFF
>14|TRBJ1-5|TRBV29-1
CSVEASGSGQPQHF
>16|TRBJ1-2|TRBV5-1
CASSLESGGPVYGYTF
>11|TRBJ1-1|TRBV12-3/TRBV12-4
CASSLEGPAFF
>14|TRBJ1-1|TRBV12-3/TRBV12-4
CASSSPIGFTEAFF
>14|-|TRBV9
CASSETDRAYEQYF
>15|TRBJ1-6|TRBV7-6
CASSLEQGQNSPLHF
>17|TRBJ1-5|TRBV30
CAWSALSLRGSNQPQHF
>14|TRBJ1-2|TRBV24-1
CATSDPQVDYGYTF
>14|TRBJ1-1|TRBV30
CACQTGGMNIEAFF
>16|TRBJ2-3|TRBV4-2
CASSPGLAGAEDTQYF
>13|TRBJ1-2|TRBV20-1
CSARDDRAYGYTF
>12|TRBJ2-3|TRBV25-1
CASQDSTDTQYF
>14|TRBJ2-1|TRBV7-8
CASSSGLPNNEQFF
>14|TRBJ2-5|TRBV12-3/TRBV12-4
CASSLLRGGETQYF
>15|TRBJ2-7|TRBV28
CASSLYLRSTYEQYF
>15|TRBJ2-1|TRBV29-1
CSVEGGWTLLGEQFF
>15|TRBJ1-5|TRBV6-5
CASSYGGQGGQPQHF
>13|TRBJ2-5|TRBV6-5
CASSRRDIRDQYF
>15|TRBJ1-3|TRBV19
CASRDISSSGNTIYF